This T cell receptor beta chain stems from a study of read filtering for tumor transcriptome and immune sequencing. The V gene's germline CDR1 is LGHNA and CDR2 YNFKEQ. V was pared by 1 base and J by 0 bases, with 12 bases between. The CDR3 length is 17 residues. This library used about 360 ng RNA and molecular barcoded adaptors spanning alpha/delta and beta/gamma chains. A single record per CDR3 protein comes from TCRdb applying MiXCR to the reads. The table has 25,000 to 35,000 distinct CDR3 sequences, less than 20% seen once. Bone marrow was sampled from every patient at the time of active disease. This clonotype was found many times.

V is TRBV4-2 and J is TRBJ2-2, with D tentatively TRBD2 (6 bases). The material sequenced was a population of CD138-negative cells sorted from bone marrow. This TCR came from a donor at least 40 years old with multiple myeloma. The CDR3 sequence: CASSQVSAGPNTGELFF. CDR3 DNA sequence: TGTGCCAGCAGCCAAGTGTCGGCGGGGCCGAACACCGGGGAGCTGTTTTTT.